This T cell receptor (beta chain) derives from a study of cytomegalovirus exposure and HLA in healthy donors. Study-level results: Among TCR beta chains of equal frequency, HLA-associated ones were more clonally expanded in a later analysis. A previous analysis found most TCR beta V segments productive roughly 87% or roughly 30% of the time. A missense DCLRE1C variant was associated with V- and J-gene trimming of TCR beta chains in a later analysis, and an independent cohort replicated the association.

Primers included in the PCR were 60 Vbeta and 13 Jbeta primers. Sequencing used immunoSEQ multiplex PCR; TCRdb keeps in-frame clones, though not all of them. This table has under 250,000 clones, about 80% appearing once. From germline, CDR1 is PRHDT and CDR2 FYEKMQ (reference sequence). The CDR3 is made up of 15 amino acids. V shed 5 bases and J shed 2 bases, with 15 bases lying between them. Each donor was nominally healthy when sampled (though unrecorded immune exposures were likely). Turning to this clone: Its specificity is unknown.

V gene TRBV13 combines with J gene TRBJ1-2; D is unclear. The sequencing input was PBMCs. This clonotype was sampled from a man aged 35 to 55 in good health and CMV-seropositive. CDR3 sequence (DNA): TGTGCCAGCAGCCCTGGGAGGGAATGGAACTATGGCTACACCTTC. Amino acid sequence: CASSPGREWNYGYTF.